This entry lists 25 T cell receptor beta chains sequenced from one sample in a study of response to subunit inactivated influenza vaccine. MiXCR, run by TCRdb on the RT-PCR reads, gives a single entry per CDR3 protein. The sample contains fewer than 800,000 distinct CDR3 sequences, 15% to 18% of which appear only once. The source material was PBMCs from blood, sampled 11 to 12 days after vaccination. The receptors originated from a man in his fifties or sixties who received an inactivated influenza vaccine.

This clonotype was seen ten or more times. The chain combines TRBV14 with TRBJ2-1; 7 nucleotides align to TRBD2. V lost 2 bases to trimming and J lost 10 bases; unmatched junction nucleotides: 8. Germline V gene lookup returns CDR1 SGHDN and CDR2 FVKESK. The CDR3 loop spans 14 amino acids. The CDR3 DNA reads TGTGCCAGCAGCCAATTAGTGGGAGGGCTAGAGCAGTTCTTC. The encoded protein is CASSQLVGGLEQFF.

This clonotype was seen only a few times. The chain couples TRBV6-2 or TRBV6-3 to TRBJ2-7, with TRBD2 matching 7 bases. Per germline, CDR1 MNHEY and CDR2 SVGEGT. This CDR3 region has 17 residues. Trimming at V came to 0 bases and at J to 2 bases, leaving 10 bases not matched to a gene. This CDR3 reads CASSYSPSGAPTYEQYF. The CDR3 coding sequence is TGTGCCAGCAGTTACTCCCCCAGCGGGGCACCGACCTACGAGCAGTACTTC.

The table lists this clonotype with a few counts. This chain connects TRBV7-9 to TRBJ1-5; the match to TRBD1 covers 10 bases. This CDR3 contains 15 residues. V was pared by 3 bases and J by 5 bases, with 4 bases of the junction left unmatched. Germline CDR1 and CDR2: SEHNR and FQNEAQ (reference sequence). CDR3: CASSLDRGYDQPQHF. The CDR3 bases are TGTGCCAGCAGCTTGGACAGGGGGTATGATCAGCCCCAGCATTTT.

The chain uses TRBV7-9 and TRBJ2-7, with 12 positions matching TRBD1. Germline CDR1 is SEHNR and CDR2 is FQNEAQ (reference sequence). The CDR3 has 17 amino acids. With V trimmed by 2 bases and J by 5 bases, 10 bases remained unmatched. The chain's CDR3 is CASSLIAVGQGAHEQYF. The CDR3 DNA reads TGTGCCAGCAGCTTAATAGCCGTGGGACAGGGGGCCCACGAGCAGTACTTC.

J is TRBJ1-4 and V is TRBV7-9, with D possibly TRBD1 on 5 matching bases. Germline CDR1 SEHNR, CDR2 FQNEAQ (reference sequence). The CDR3 is 14 residues long. V gave up 8 bases and J gave up 8 bases, with 18 bases separating them. The CDR3 DNA sequence: TGTGCCAGCGGACTAACGGGGCAAGGCGAAAAACTGTTTTTT. Its protein product is CASGLTGQGEKLFF.

This chain connects TRBV9 to TRBJ2-2; D may be TRBD1 or TRBD2 (5 bases each). The CDR3 spans 15 residues. V lost 4 bases and J 6 bases, leaving 16 bases between the germline ends. Germline lookup yields CDR1 SGDLS and CDR2 YYNGEE. CDR3 in amino acids: CASSPGPGGSGELFF. In DNA, the CDR3 is TGTGCCAGCAGCCCAGGGCCTGGGGGATCCGGGGAGCTGTTTTTT.

V gene TRBV20-1 combines with J gene TRBJ1-1; 9 bases map to TRBD1. The CDR3 loop spans 13 amino acids. Germline lookup yields CDR1 DFQATT and CDR2 SNEGSKA (reference sequence). With 4 bases clipped from V and 1 base from J, the junction kept 1 base outside the gene matches. DNA for the CDR3: TGCAGTGCTAAACAGGGGGCGAACACTGAAGCTTTCTTT. Translated, it gives CSAKQGANTEAFF.

This clonotype was seen a few times. This chain links TRBV7-9 with TRBJ1-1; D is ambiguous. The CDR3 is 16 amino acids. The germline CDR1 and CDR2 sequences are SEHNR and FQNEAQ (reference sequence). Trimming left V 5 bases short and J 0 bases short, with 16 bases between. The CDR3 here is CASSPAPRGLNTEAFF. The CDR3 nucleotides are TGTGCCAGCAGCCCCGCCCCGAGAGGGTTGAACACTGAAGCTTTCTTT.

The sample holds a few counts of this clonotype. The chain employs TRBV19 and TRBJ2-7, with D perhaps given as TRBD1 or TRBD2 (5 bases each). The CDR3 sequence is 15 residues long. Deletions cut 3 bases from V and 2 bases from J, with 14 bases between. CDR1 is LNHDA and CDR2 is SQIVND in the germline V gene (reference sequence). The CDR3 loop reads CASSILLGEPYEQYF. The CDR3 bases are TGTGCCAGTAGTATCCTTCTGGGGGAACCCTACGAGCAGTACTTC.

Only a few counts were recorded for this clonotype. The J gene is TRBJ2-7, the V gene TRBV27; no definite D call. Trimming stripped 6 bases from V and 0 bases from J, with 12 bases between. The CDR3 has 14 amino acids. CDR1 is MNHEY, CDR2 SMNVEV, per germline (reference sequence). The CDR3 DNA follows: TGTGCCAGCAGGGGTGTACTAAGCTCCTACGAGCAGTACTTC. Protein sequence: CASRGVLSSYEQYF.

This clonotype has a handful of counts. The CDR3 sequence is CASSLVSGGTEAFF. CDR3 sequence (DNA): TGTGCCAGCAGTTTAGTGTCAGGGGGCACTGAAGCTTTCTTT. The chain carries TRBV12-3 or TRBV12-4 and TRBJ1-1, with 7 positions matching TRBD1. The V segment lost 1 base and the J segment 4 bases; nucleotides outside the gene matches: 3. The CDR3 loop spans 14 amino acids.

The sample holds a few counts of this clonotype. The rearrangement uses TRBV12-3 or TRBV12-4 and TRBJ1-5, with unresolved D. There are 15 residues in the CDR3. V was pared by 3 bases and J by 4 bases, with 13 bases between. CDR3 nucleotides: TGTGCCAGCAGTTTCTCTTGGTGGGGTAATCAGCCCCAGCATTTT. Translating it yields CASSFSWWGNQPQHF.

This clonotype was observed a handful of times. J is TRBJ2-3 and V is TRBV4-3, with 7 bases matching TRBD1. This CDR3 spans 15 amino acids. Trimming took 2 bases from V and 8 from J; bases not matched to a gene: 10. The germline V gene has CDR1 LGHNA and CDR2 YSLEER. CDR3 loop: CASSQTGEWAGTQYF. The DNA of the CDR3 is TGCGCCAGCAGCCAAACAGGGGAATGGGCGGGTACGCAGTATTTT.

The V gene is TRBV6-5, the J gene TRBJ1-1; possible D gene TRBD1, 5 bases. This CDR3 has 14 residues. The germline V and J ends were trimmed by 2 bases and 11 bases, with 18 bases remaining between them. Germline V lookup: CDR1 MNHEY, CDR2 SVGAGI. This chain's CDR3 is CASSYSEGYYSAFF. The CDR3, as DNA: TGTGCCAGCAGTTACAGCGAGGGGTACTATTCGGCTTTCTTT.

This clonotype was detected many times. This chain joins TRBV7-9 and TRBJ2-1; 9 positions agree with TRBD2. Germline V gives CDR1 SEHNR, CDR2 FQNEAQ (reference sequence). The CDR3 covers 16 residues. The V and J ends lost 4 bases and 0 bases, in that order; junction bases with no gene match: 4. The CDR3: CASSSYSGSSYNEQFF. The DNA of the CDR3 is TGTGCCAGCAGCTCATATAGCGGGAGCTCCTACAATGAGCAGTTCTTC.

This clonotype has just a few counts. This chain uses TRBV27 with TRBJ1-1; D may be TRBD1 (5 bases). Looked up from germline, CDR1 is MNHEY and CDR2 is SMNVEV (reference sequence). Trimming cost V 6 bases and J 4 bases, with 18 bases left between them. The CDR3 contains 15 residues. In DNA, the CDR3 is TGTGCCAGCAGCGACTACTACATTAGGGGCACTGAAGCTTTCTTT. Its protein product is CASSDYYIRGTEAFF.

This clonotype was found a few times. V usage is TRBV11-2 and J usage is TRBJ1-5; possibly TRBD1 for D (5 bases). The CDR3 length is 13 residues. Germline CDR1 is SGHAT and CDR2 is FQNNGV. Trimming took 4 bases from V and 5 from J, leaving 9 bases between them. CDR3 coding DNA: TGTGCCAGCAGCTACAGCAGGGATCAGCCCCAGCATTTT. It specifies CASSYSRDQPQHF.

In its sample, this clonotype was seen a few times. The CDR3 DNA is TGTGCCAGCAGCGCGGGGGCCGCCAAGGTCTATGGCTACACCTTC. The encoded protein is CASSAGAAKVYGYTF. The chain uses TRBV9 and TRBJ1-2, with D possibly being TRBD1 (6 bases). CDR1 is SGDLS and CDR2 is YYNGEE in the germline V gene. Between the trimmed V and J ends, which lost 3 bases and 4 bases, there was a span of 16 bases. This CDR3 spans 15 amino acids.

This clonotype was detected only a few times. V is TRBV29-1 and J is TRBJ2-6, with TRBD1 identical over 11 bases. Germline assignment: CDR1 SQVTM and CDR2 ANQGSEA. After removal of 5 bases from V and 1 base from J, the junction contained 4 bases not matched to a gene. This CDR3 region has 16 residues. CDR3 region: CSVTGTGGSGANVLTF. The CDR3 DNA sequence: TGCAGCGTTACCGGGACAGGGGGATCTGGGGCCAACGTCCTGACTTTC.

The J gene is TRBJ1-1, the V gene TRBV5-6, with 10 bases fitting TRBD1. Germline-derived CDR1 and CDR2 are SGHDT and YYEEEE. V lost 4 bases to trimming and J lost 0 bases; unmatched junction nucleotides: 9. This CDR3 is built from 17 residues. The DNA of the CDR3 is TGTGCCAGCAGCATCGGGACAGGGGCCTCGCTGAACACTGAAGCTTTCTTT. Translated, it gives CASSIGTGASLNTEAFF.

J is TRBJ1-2 and V is TRBV20-1; D perhaps matches TRBD1 (6 bases). CDR1 is DFQATT and CDR2 is SNEGSKA in the germline V gene (reference sequence). CDR3 length: 12 residues. CDR3 DNA: TGCAGCTATGGGGGCTCCCGGAAAGGCTACACCTTC. This translates into CSYGGSRKGYTF.

The genes are TRBV20-1 and TRBJ2-5; TRBD2 aligns across 7 bases. The CDR3 is 15 amino acids. After removal of 0 bases from V and 5 bases from J, the junction contained 9 bases not matched to a gene. Per germline, CDR1 DFQATT and CDR2 SNEGSKA (reference sequence). The CDR3 here is CSARDASGGGETQYF. CDR3 sequence (DNA): TGCAGTGCTAGAGATGCTAGCGGTGGGGGGGAGACCCAGTACTTC.

This clonotype has only a few counts. The chain carries TRBV3-1 and TRBJ1-5; 7 nucleotides line up with TRBD1. The CDR3 is 16 residues long. Germline V lookup: CDR1 LGHDT, CDR2 YNNKEL (reference sequence). The trim removed 1 base at V and 6 bases at J, leaving 9 bases unmatched. In DNA form, the CDR3 reads TGTGCCAGCAGCCAAGGGTTAGGGGGCACGGGTCAGCCCCAGCATTTT. It is translated as CASSQGLGGTGQPQHF.

The table lists this clonotype with a few counts. The V call is TRBV24-1, the J call TRBJ2-3; no firm D call. This CDR3 is built from 13 residues. V was trimmed by 7 bases and J by 0 bases, leaving 7 bases between them. Per the germline V gene, CDR1 is KGHDR and CDR2 is SFDVKD. DNA for the CDR3: TGTGCCACCAGGACTTCCAGCACAGATACGCAGTATTTT. Translation gives CATRTSSTDTQYF.

This clonotype came up a few times. The chain uses TRBV12-3 or TRBV12-4 and TRBJ2-2; no clear D gene. The CDR3 spans 14 residues. Trimming pared 4 bases from V and 7 bases from J, leaving 13 bases between. CDR3 residues: CASSSLEEGGELFF. CDR3 DNA sequence: TGTGCCAGCAGTTCCCTAGAAGAAGGCGGGGAGCTGTTTTTT.